Following are 3 T cell receptor beta chains from one sample sequenced in a study of blood T cell repertoires in COVID-19. Sequencing used immunoSEQ multiplex PCR; TCRdb keeps in-frame clones, though not all of them. The sample lists about 100,000 clones; approximately 80% were seen once. The sequenced sample consisted of peripheral blood. All receptors come from a man aged 55 to 69 with acute or convalescent COVID-19.

This clone has more than one count but fewer than ten. The gene calls are TRBV11-2 and TRBJ2-7; weak D call: TRBD2 (5 bases). Germline lookup yields CDR1 SGHAT and CDR2 FQNNGV. This CDR3 is built from 14 residues. The V end was cut by 1 base, the J end by 7 bases, with 14 bases between. CDR3 nucleotides: TGTGCCAGCAGCTTAGCCCCGGGGTTAACGGAGCAGTACTTC. Amino acid sequence: CASSLAPGLTEQYF.

This clone was counted once. The gene calls are TRBV5-6 and TRBJ2-5; D uncertain. The ends were cut back, 0 bases at V and 1 base at J, with 7 bases in the middle. CDR1 SGHDT and CDR2 YYEEEE come from the germline V gene. The CDR3 length is 14 residues. The CDR3 DNA is TGTGCCAGCAGCTTGGCGCGATTCCAAGAGACCCAGTACTTC. Protein product: CASSLARFQETQYF.

The chain has TRBV18 and TRBJ2-1; possibly TRBD1 for D (6 bases). The CDR3 contains 15 residues. Germline V gene data show CDR1 as KGHSH and CDR2 as LQKENI. Trimming pared 3 bases from V and 4 bases from J, leaving 13 bases between. CDR3 DNA sequence: TGTGCCAGCTCACCCCCGGGACAACCGTACAATGAGCAGTTCTTC. Protein sequence: CASSPPGQPYNEQFF.